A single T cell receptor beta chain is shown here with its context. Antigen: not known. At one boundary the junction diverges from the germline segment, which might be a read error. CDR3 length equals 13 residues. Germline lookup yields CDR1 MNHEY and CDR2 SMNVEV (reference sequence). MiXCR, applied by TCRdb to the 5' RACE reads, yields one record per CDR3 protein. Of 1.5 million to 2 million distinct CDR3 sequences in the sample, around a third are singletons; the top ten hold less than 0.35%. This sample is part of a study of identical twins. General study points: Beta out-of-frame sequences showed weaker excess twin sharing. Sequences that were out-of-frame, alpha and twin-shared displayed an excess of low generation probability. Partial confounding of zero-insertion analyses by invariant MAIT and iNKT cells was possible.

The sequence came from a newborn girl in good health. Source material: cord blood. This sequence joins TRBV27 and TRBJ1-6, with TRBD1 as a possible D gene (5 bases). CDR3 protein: CASSFGGNSPPHF. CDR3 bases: TGTGCCAGCAGTTTTGGGGGAAATTCACCCCCCCACTTT.